This is a list of T cell receptor beta chains from one sample in a study of T cell changes during pregnancy in multiple sclerosis. Repertoires were generated with immunoSEQ multiplex PCR, while TCRdb's copy carries only in-frame clones and drops some. This sample carries some 40,000 clones, 90% to 95% of them seen once, and the ten largest clones take approximately 1.6%. The specimen was peripheral blood, collected in the third trimester of pregnancy. The receptors derive from a female donor with multiple sclerosis, enrolled in a pregnancy study. The CDR3 runs from the conserved cysteine through the conserved F or W. Each record gives: D gene, V gene, clone size, J gene, CDR3 DNA, CDR3 protein. A D gene is named only where the DNA matches it firmly. A clone size is listed for some rows: how often the clone was seen (once, few, many), or a class if it is expanded.

D gene: .; V gene: TRBV30; clone size: .; J gene: TRBJ1-2; CDR3 DNA: TGTGCCTGGAGGGCGGGGGGAGGCTACACCTTC; CDR3 protein: CAWRAGGGYTF
D gene: .; V gene: TRBV11-3; clone size: .; J gene: TRBJ2-7; CDR3 DNA: TGTGCCAGCAGCTTAGATATTGAGGGGGGGTACGAGCAGTACTTC; CDR3 protein: CASSLDIEGGYEQYF
D gene: .; V gene: TRBV7-9; clone size: .; J gene: TRBJ1-5; CDR3 DNA: TGTGCCAGCAGCTTAGATAGGGCAGGGGATCAGCCCCAGCATTTT; CDR3 protein: CASSLDRAGDQPQHF
D gene: TRBD2; V gene: TRBV6-5; clone size: .; J gene: TRBJ2-2; CDR3 DNA: TGTGCCAGCAGTTACTTTGCTAGCGGGATCACCGGGGAGCTGTTTTTT; CDR3 protein: CASSYFASGITGELFF
D gene: TRBD2; V gene: TRBV27; clone size: .; J gene: TRBJ2-3; CDR3 DNA: TGTGCCAGCAGGAGAGGGCGGGGGGGAGATACGCAGTATTTT; CDR3 protein: CASRRGRGGDTQYF
D gene: .; V gene: TRBV7-2; clone size: .; J gene: TRBJ2-1; CDR3 DNA: TGTGCCAGCAGCAAAAGGAGTCGCGGCTACAATGAGCAGTTCTTC; CDR3 protein: CASSKRSRGYNEQFF
D gene: TRBD2; V gene: TRBV5-1; clone size: .; J gene: TRBJ2-7; CDR3 DNA: TGCGCCAGCAGCTCGGGGACTAGCGGGAGCTTCAACGAGCAGTACTTC; CDR3 protein: CASSSGTSGSFNEQYF
D gene: .; V gene: TRBV7-8; clone size: once; J gene: TRBJ2-5; CDR3 DNA: TGTGCCAGCAGCTTAGGCCGACAGAACCAGTACTTC; CDR3 protein: CASSLGRQNQYF
D gene: .; V gene: TRBV30; clone size: .; J gene: TRBJ1-3; CDR3 DNA: TGTGCCTGGAGTCGCACAGGGAGCTCTGGAAACACCATATATTTT; CDR3 protein: CAWSRTGSSGNTIYF
D gene: .; V gene: TRBV6-6; clone size: once; J gene: TRBJ1-5; CDR3 DNA: TGTGCCAGCACCGGATCGGGGGGGGGAAGCAATCAGCCCCAGCATTTT; CDR3 protein: CASTGSGGGSNQPQHF
D gene: TRBD1; V gene: TRBV7-6; clone size: .; J gene: TRBJ1-2; CDR3 DNA: TGTGCCAGCAGCAGAGGGACAGGGGGGGACTATGGCTACACCTTC; CDR3 protein: CASSRGTGGDYGYTF
D gene: .; V gene: TRBV10-3; clone size: .; J gene: TRBJ2-6; CDR3 DNA: TGTGCCATCAGTGAGTCGGCAGGTACTGGGGCCAACGTCCTGACTTTC; CDR3 protein: CAISESAGTGANVLTF
D gene: TRBD1; V gene: TRBV5-1; clone size: .; J gene: TRBJ2-7; CDR3 DNA: TGCGCCAGCAGCCCTGGACAGGGTTCCGAGCAGTACTTC; CDR3 protein: CASSPGQGSEQYF
D gene: .; V gene: TRBV27; clone size: .; J gene: TRBJ2-7; CDR3 DNA: TGTGCCAGCAGCCCGGTGGGGAGCGGATACGAGCAGTACTTC; CDR3 protein: CASSPVGSGYEQYF
D gene: .; V gene: TRBV9; clone size: .; J gene: TRBJ2-2; CDR3 DNA: TGTGCCAGCAGCGGAGGAGCCGGGGAGCTGTTTTTT; CDR3 protein: CASSGGAGELFF
D gene: .; V gene: TRBV14; clone size: .; J gene: TRBJ1-2; CDR3 DNA: TGTGCCAGCAGCCCCTCTATCTTAGCTAATGGCTACACCTTC; CDR3 protein: CASSPSILANGYTF
D gene: TRBD2; V gene: TRBV28; clone size: .; J gene: TRBJ2-1; CDR3 DNA: TGTGCCAGCAGTCCCGGGACTAGCGGGAGAGGTGAGCAGTTCTTC; CDR3 protein: CASSPGTSGRGEQFF
D gene: .; V gene: TRBV15; clone size: once; J gene: TRBJ1-2; CDR3 DNA: TGTGCCACCAGCAGAGATCCAGGAATTTATGGCTACACCTTC; CDR3 protein: CATSRDPGIYGYTF
D gene: .; V gene: TRBV4-3; clone size: .; J gene: TRBJ1-3; CDR3 DNA: TGCGCCAGCAGCCAAGAACCTTACGGCACCATATATTTT; CDR3 protein: CASSQEPYGTIYF
D gene: .; V gene: TRBV27; clone size: .; J gene: TRBJ1-4; CDR3 DNA: TGTGCCAGCAGTTTGGGGGGGACGGAAAAACTGTTTTTT; CDR3 protein: CASSLGGTEKLFF
D gene: TRBD1; V gene: TRBV14; clone size: .; J gene: TRBJ2-7; CDR3 DNA: TGTGCCAGCAGCTTTGGACAGGGAAGCTACGAGCAGTACTTC; CDR3 protein: CASSFGQGSYEQYF
D gene: .; V gene: TRBV7-3; clone size: .; J gene: TRBJ1-4; CDR3 DNA: TGTGCCAGCAGCCGTACTCGAGCAACTAATGAAAAACTGTTTTTT; CDR3 protein: CASSRTRATNEKLFF
D gene: TRBD1; V gene: TRBV18; clone size: .; J gene: TRBJ2-2; CDR3 DNA: TGTGCCAGCTCACCACGGACAGGGGAGGACGGGGAGCTGTTTTTT; CDR3 protein: CASSPRTGEDGELFF
D gene: .; V gene: TRBV19; clone size: .; J gene: TRBJ2-4; CDR3 DNA: TGTGCCAGTAGTGCCAGTAATATCATTCAGTACTTC; CDR3 protein: CASSASNIIQYF
D gene: TRBD1; V gene: TRBV5-5; clone size: .; J gene: TRBJ1-2; CDR3 DNA: TGTGCCAGCAGCCCGACAGGGGCAGGTCGGGGTGGGGGCTACACCTTC; CDR3 protein: CASSPTGAGRGGGYTF
D gene: TRBD2; V gene: TRBV2; clone size: .; J gene: TRBJ2-3; CDR3 DNA: TGTGCCAGCAGTGGACTAGCTGAAAGCACAGATACGCAGTATTTT; CDR3 protein: CASSGLAESTDTQYF
D gene: .; V gene: TRBV5-8; clone size: .; J gene: TRBJ2-7; CDR3 DNA: TGTGCCAGCAGCTGGGGCTGGACGGACAAATTCTACGAGCAGTACTTC; CDR3 protein: CASSWGWTDKFYEQYF
D gene: TRBD2; V gene: TRBV6-5; clone size: once; J gene: TRBJ2-1; CDR3 DNA: TGTGCCAGCAGTCCCTCAGGACTAGACCCCAGAGAGCAGTTCTTC; CDR3 protein: CASSPSGLDPREQFF
D gene: .; V gene: TRBV25-1; clone size: .; J gene: TRBJ1-4; CDR3 DNA: TGTGCCAGCAGTGAGTTCGGACAGACAACTAATGAAAAACTGTTTTTT; CDR3 protein: CASSEFGQTTNEKLFF
D gene: .; V gene: TRBV7-2; clone size: .; J gene: TRBJ2-7; CDR3 DNA: TGTGCCAGCAGCTTAGCGCACCAAATCACACAGGTATTGTACGAGCAGTACTTC; CDR3 protein: CASSLAHQITQVLYEQYF
D gene: TRBD1; V gene: TRBV5-1; clone size: .; J gene: TRBJ1-2; CDR3 DNA: TGCGCCAGCAGCTTGGGGACAGGGGGATACAATGGCTACACCTTC; CDR3 protein: CASSLGTGGYNGYTF
D gene: TRBD2; V gene: TRBV7-9; clone size: .; J gene: TRBJ2-1; CDR3 DNA: TGTGCCAGCAGCTTAGCGTTCAGTCTCGGGGGGACCTACAATGAGCAGTTCTTC; CDR3 protein: CASSLAFSLGGTYNEQFF
D gene: .; V gene: TRBV7-2; clone size: .; J gene: TRBJ2-1; CDR3 DNA: TGTGCCAGCAGCCTCCAGGGTTCCTTAGCCAATGAGCAGTTCTTC; CDR3 protein: CASSLQGSLANEQFF
D gene: TRBD1; V gene: TRBV27; clone size: .; J gene: TRBJ1-5; CDR3 DNA: TGTGCCAGCAGCCCGACAGGGTCTGGACAGCCCCAGCATTTT; CDR3 protein: CASSPTGSGQPQHF
D gene: .; V gene: TRBV19; clone size: .; J gene: TRBJ2-7; CDR3 DNA: TGTGCCAGTAGTATGGGAACAGGGTCCCACGAGCAGTACTTC; CDR3 protein: CASSMGTGSHEQYF
D gene: TRBD1; V gene: TRBV5-4; clone size: .; J gene: TRBJ1-6; CDR3 DNA: TGTGCCAGCAGCTTACCGGGACAGGGACACTCACCCCTCCACTTT; CDR3 protein: CASSLPGQGHSPLHF
D gene: TRBD2; V gene: TRBV27; clone size: .; J gene: TRBJ2-3; CDR3 DNA: TGTGCCAGCAGTTTATTCCCAAGCGGGAGAGGAGATACGCAGTATTTT; CDR3 protein: CASSLFPSGRGDTQYF
D gene: .; V gene: TRBV9; clone size: .; J gene: TRBJ2-2; CDR3 DNA: TGTGCCAGCAGCGGGGGGGGCCAGACCGGGGAGCTGTTTTTT; CDR3 protein: CASSGGGQTGELFF
D gene: TRBD2; V gene: TRBV5-1; clone size: once; J gene: TRBJ2-2; CDR3 DNA: TGCGCCAGCAGCACCGGACTAGCGGGAGGCCTGGATACCGGGGAGCTGTTTTTT; CDR3 protein: CASSTGLAGGLDTGELFF
D gene: TRBD1; V gene: TRBV19; clone size: .; J gene: TRBJ1-5; CDR3 DNA: TGTGCCAGTAGTCCAAGAATCAGGGGGAATCAGCCCCAGCATTTT; CDR3 protein: CASSPRIRGNQPQHF
D gene: TRBD2; V gene: TRBV4-1; clone size: .; J gene: TRBJ2-3; CDR3 DNA: TGCGCCAGCAGCCAAGTTTCCAGCGGGGGGACAGATACGCAGTATTTT; CDR3 protein: CASSQVSSGGTDTQYF
D gene: .; V gene: TRBV7-2; clone size: .; J gene: TRBJ2-7; CDR3 DNA: TGTGCCAGCAGCACCCGGGACTCCTACGAGCAGTACTTC; CDR3 protein: CASSTRDSYEQYF
D gene: .; V gene: TRBV25-1; clone size: once; J gene: TRBJ2-7; CDR3 DNA: TGTGCCAGCAGTGAGGACAGACTTACCTACGAGCAGTACTTC; CDR3 protein: CASSEDRLTYEQYF
D gene: .; V gene: TRBV5-1; clone size: .; J gene: TRBJ2-1; CDR3 DNA: TGCGCCAGCAGCTTGTGGGGGGATGAGCAGTTCTTC; CDR3 protein: CASSLWGDEQFF
D gene: TRBD2; V gene: TRBV4-3; clone size: .; J gene: TRBJ2-7; CDR3 DNA: TGCGCCAGCAGCCAAGATTTGGAGCGGGGGTCCTACGAGCAGTACTTC; CDR3 protein: CASSQDLERGSYEQYF